The 6 T cell receptor beta chains in this list originate from one sample, sequenced in a study of blood T cells in healthy people across ages. Combining a sample-barcoded 5' primer with a J-beta primer mix, a second PCR ran for 7 to 11 cycles. TCRdb re-called the 5' RACE reads with MiXCR, one entry per CDR3 protein. This sample yields about 1.5 million distinct CDR3 sequences, of which 42% are seen a single time; 7.9% belongs to the top ten. The specimen was blood. All receptors derive from a woman aged 18-29 years in good health.

This clonotype appeared a few times. CDR3 loop: CASSEYLGAEGETQYF. CDR3 in DNA: TGTGCCAGCAGTGAATATTTAGGGGCGGAGGGAGAGACCCAGTACTTC. The chain has TRBV25-1 and TRBJ2-5; perhaps TRBD2 as D (6 bases). Germline V gene data show CDR1 as MGHDK and CDR2 as SYGVNS. This CDR3 region has 16 residues. The germline V and J ends were trimmed by 0 bases and 4 bases, with 15 bases remaining between them.

This clonotype was seen a few times. CDR3 loop: CASSYTGLMNTEAFF. For the CDR3, the DNA is TGTGCCAGCAGTTACACAGGGCTAATGAACACTGAAGCTTTCTTT. The chain carries TRBV6-5 and TRBJ1-1, with D possibly being TRBD1 (6 bases). This CDR3 is built from 15 residues. V was trimmed by 2 bases and J by 0 bases, leaving 10 bases between them. From germline, CDR1 is MNHEY and CDR2 SVGAGI.

The genes are TRBV7-9 and TRBJ2-1, with D unresolved. The CDR3 spans 13 residues. V shed 5 bases and J shed 2 bases, with 7 bases lying between them. Germline V gene sequence: CDR1 SEHNR, CDR2 FQNEAQ (reference sequence). For the CDR3, the DNA is TGTGCCAGCAGCGGCCCGGCCTACAATGAGCAGTTCTTC. Amino acids: CASSGPAYNEQFF. Together with reference TRBV7-9 and TRBJ2-1, the CDR3 gives the full variable domain: DTGVSQNPRHKITKRGQNVTFRCDPISEHNRLYWYRQTLGQGPEFLTYFQNEAQLEKSRLLSDRFSAERPKGSFSTLEIQRTEQGDSAMYLCASSGPAYNEQFFGPGTRLTVL.

This clonotype has just a few counts. V and J are TRBV27 and TRBJ2-4, with 10 bases identical to TRBD2. The CDR3 has 17 residues. Losses at the gene ends were 5 bases for V and 13 bases for J; bases not matched to a gene: 20. Germline loops: CDR1 MNHEY, CDR2 SMNVEV (reference sequence). The CDR3 reads CASSPLLLAGPSVQQYF. The CDR3 nucleotides are TGTGCCAGCAGTCCCCTCCTACTAGCGGGACCCTCTGTCCAGCAGTACTTC.

This sequence joins TRBV6-1 and TRBJ2-1; 7 positions agree with TRBD2. Germline CDR1 and CDR2: MNHNS and SASEGT. CDR3 size: 15 residues. Germline trimming cut 4 bases from V and 8 bases from J; bases unmatched to any gene: 11. CDR3 in amino acids: CASSGGEGSTYEQFF. The CDR3 DNA reads TGTGCCAGCAGTGGGGGGGAGGGGTCCACGTATGAGCAGTTCTTC.

Many counts were recorded for this clonotype. This sequence joins TRBV20-1 and TRBJ2-7; D ambiguous. The CDR3 spans 11 residues. Trimming pared 6 bases from V and 9 bases from J, leaving 15 bases between. The V gene's germline CDR1 is DFQATT and CDR2 SNEGSKA (reference sequence). The CDR3 DNA reads TGCAGTGCCCCCCTCGGGTGGGGGCAGTACTTC. Amino acids: CSAPLGWGQYF.